The next 6 T cell receptor beta chains were all read from a single sample in a study of preoperative IRX-2 immunotherapy in early breast cancer. Treatment reported: preoperative locoregional IRX-2 cytokine immunotherapy. Sequencing was performed with immunoSEQ multiplex PCR; in TCRdb, only in-frame clones are kept and a portion is missing. This repertoire shows tens of thousands of clones, under 90% found once; its top ten account for over 1.5%. The input for sequencing was tumor tissue, taken after IRX-2 immunotherapy. The receptors shown here come from a human donor with breast cancer.

Written as DNA, the CDR3 is TGTGCCAGCAGCTCCCCTCCCGGGGCCTATGGCTACACCTTC. Its protein is CASSSPPGAYGYTF. This chain uses TRBV11-3 with TRBJ1-2, with D possibly TRBD1 on 5 matching bases. From germline, CDR1 is SGHNT and CDR2 YENEEA. Between the trimmed V and J ends, which lost 4 bases and 4 bases, there was a span of 13 bases. The CDR3 runs 14 residues. The full variable domain, completed using reference TRBV11-3 and TRBJ1-2, is EAGVVQSPRYKIIEKKQPVAFWCNPISGHNTLYWYLQNLGQGPELLIRYENEEAVDDSQLPKDRFSAERLKGVDSTLKIQPAELGDSAVYLCASSSPPGAYGYTFGSGTRLTVV.

The chain joins TRBV19 to TRBJ2-7; TRBD1 matches at 9 bases. The CDR3 is 13 residues long. With V trimmed by 5 bases and J by 4 bases, 3 bases remained unmatched. Per germline, CDR1 LNHDA and CDR2 SQIVND (reference sequence). CDR3 in DNA: TGTGCCAGTAGTCTCGGGACAGGGTACGAGCAGTACGTC. It is translated as CASSLGTGYEQYV.

The chain carries TRBV11-3 and TRBJ1-3; TRBD1 is a possible D gene (6 bases). V shed 3 bases and J shed 6 bases, with 18 bases lying between them. This CDR3 has 16 residues. From germline, CDR1 is SGHNT and CDR2 YENEEA. The CDR3 coding sequence is TGTGCCAGCAGCTTGGGGGGGGCGCTTAAGCAAAACACCATATATTTT. Protein: CASSLGGALKQNTIYF.

The chain has TRBV6-1 and TRBJ1-2; D perhaps matches TRBD1 (5 bases). The CDR3 is made up of 13 amino acids. V lost 1 base, J lost 4 bases, and 7 bases lay in between. The germline V gene encodes CDR1 MNHNS and CDR2 SASEGT. CDR3 DNA sequence: TGTGCCAGCAGTGAAGGGAGGGGCTATGGCTACACCTTC. Translating gives CASSEGRGYGYTF.

This clone was counted a single time. This chain connects TRBV7-1 to TRBJ1-2; D may be TRBD1 (5 bases). TRBV7-1 is flagged as an ORF with uncertain function. This CDR3 region has 13 residues. Between the trimmed V and J ends, which lost 3 bases and 1 base, there was a span of 6 bases. CDR3 protein: CASSSDINYGYTF. CDR3 bases: TGTGCCAGCAGCTCGGACATTAACTATGGCTACACCTTC.

The gene calls are TRBV19 and TRBJ1-5, with 9 bases matching TRBD1. Losses at the gene ends were 5 bases for V and 7 bases for J; bases not matched to a gene: 9. The CDR3 has 15 amino acids. Germline CDR1 and CDR2: LNHDA and SQIVND (reference sequence). CDR3 protein: CASSPGTGWNQPQHF. CDR3 in DNA: TGTGCCAGTAGTCCTGGGACAGGGTGGAACCAGCCCCAGCATTTT.